The present T cell receptor beta chain was sequenced within a study of Ad26.COV2.S vaccination and SARS-CoV-2 variants. Libraries were prepared by immunoSEQ multiplex PCR; TCRdb keeps only in-frame clonotypes and omits some of them. This sample yields some 350,000 clones, of which under 95% are seen a single time; 3% to 4% belongs to the top ten. As concerns this clone: Its antigen remains unidentified.

The V and J ends lost 5 bases and 7 bases, in that order; junction bases with no gene match: 7. The CDR3 has 15 amino acids. Looked up from germline, CDR1 is LGHNA and CDR2 is YSLEER. Regarding the study as a whole: The study found similar non-spike TCR breadth in vaccine and placebo recipients. Assessments of TCR breadth and depth may have underestimated the total T cell responses. Spike-specific CD8+ and CD4+ T cell responses reportedly showed substantial breadth after vaccination.

The V call is TRBV4-3, the J call TRBJ1-6; 8 positions agree with TRBD1. The clonotype comes from a human donor who had recovered from COVID-19. Source: peripheral blood, taken after recovery from COVID-19. CDR3 coding DNA: TGCGCCAGCAGCGTAGACAGGGGTCGGAATTCACCCCTCCACTTT. Its translation: CASSVDRGRNSPLHF.